The source of this TCR beta chain is a study of T cells in tuberculosis. Data came from immunoSEQ multiplex PCR; TCRdb stores just in-frame clones and leaves some out. The table shows 45,000 or so clones, with approximately 95% occurring only once. J was trimmed by 0 bases and V by 6 bases; bases with no gene match: 5. The V gene's germline CDR1 is MNHEY and CDR2 SMNVEV (reference sequence). This CDR3 is built from 15 residues. Regarding the study as a whole: Selection depended on which cryopreserved specimens were available.

About this clone: Its antigen remains unknown.

Sequenced material: PBMCs. The chain carries TRBV27 and TRBJ1-3, with 7 bases fitting TRBD1. The clonotype originates from a donor aged 5-35 years with latent tuberculosis or without tuberculosis infection. DNA of the CDR3: TGTGCCAGCAGCCTGGACAGGAGCTCTGGAAACACCATATATTTT. Encoded protein: CASSLDRSSGNTIYF.